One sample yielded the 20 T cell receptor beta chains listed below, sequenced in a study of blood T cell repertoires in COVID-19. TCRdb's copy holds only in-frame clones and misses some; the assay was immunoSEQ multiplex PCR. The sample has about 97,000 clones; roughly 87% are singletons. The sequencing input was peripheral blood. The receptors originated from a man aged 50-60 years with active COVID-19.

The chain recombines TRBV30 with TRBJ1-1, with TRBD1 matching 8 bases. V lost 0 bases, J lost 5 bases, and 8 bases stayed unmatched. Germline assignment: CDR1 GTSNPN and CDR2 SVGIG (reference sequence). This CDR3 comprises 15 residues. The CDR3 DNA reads TGTGCCTGGAGTGTATCCAGGGGGCGGGTGACTGAAGCTTTCTTT. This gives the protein CAWSVSRGRVTEAFF. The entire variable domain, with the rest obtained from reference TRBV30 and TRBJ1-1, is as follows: SQTIHQWPATLVQPVGSPLSLECTVEGTSNPNLYWYRQAAGRGLQLLFYSVGIGQISSEVPQNLSASRPQDRQFILSSKKLLLSDSGFYLCAWSVSRGRVTEAFFGQGTRLTVV.

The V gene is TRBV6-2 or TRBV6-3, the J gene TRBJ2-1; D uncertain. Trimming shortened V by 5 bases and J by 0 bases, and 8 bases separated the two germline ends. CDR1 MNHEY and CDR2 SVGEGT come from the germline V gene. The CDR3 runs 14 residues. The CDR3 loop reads CASSPPGSYNEQFF. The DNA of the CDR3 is TGTGCCAGCAGTCCCCCGGGCTCCTACAATGAGCAGTTCTTC.

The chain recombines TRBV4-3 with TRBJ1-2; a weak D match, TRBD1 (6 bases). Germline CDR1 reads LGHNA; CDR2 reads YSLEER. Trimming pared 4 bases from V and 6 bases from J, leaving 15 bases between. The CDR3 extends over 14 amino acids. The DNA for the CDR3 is TGCGCCAGCAGCCGGGACATTGCGTCCCATGGCTACACCTTC. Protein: CASSRDIASHGYTF.

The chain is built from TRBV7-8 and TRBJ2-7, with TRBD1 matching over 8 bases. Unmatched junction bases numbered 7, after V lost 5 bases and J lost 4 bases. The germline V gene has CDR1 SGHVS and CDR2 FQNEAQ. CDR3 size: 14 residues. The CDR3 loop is CASSHGQGFYEQYF. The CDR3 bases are TGTGCCAGCAGCCATGGACAGGGTTTTTACGAGCAGTACTTC.

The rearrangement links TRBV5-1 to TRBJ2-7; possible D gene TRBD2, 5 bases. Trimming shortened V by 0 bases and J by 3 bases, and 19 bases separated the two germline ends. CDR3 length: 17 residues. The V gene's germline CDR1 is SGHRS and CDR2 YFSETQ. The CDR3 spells CASSLAQTYLSGYEQYF. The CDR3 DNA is TGCGCCAGCAGCTTGGCCCAAACCTATTTAAGCGGCTACGAGCAGTACTTC.

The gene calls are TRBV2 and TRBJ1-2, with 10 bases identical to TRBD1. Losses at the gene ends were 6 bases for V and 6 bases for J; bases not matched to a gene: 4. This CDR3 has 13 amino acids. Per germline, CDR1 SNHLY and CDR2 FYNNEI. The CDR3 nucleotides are TGTGCCAGCAGGGAGGACAGGGGGAATGGCTACACCTTC. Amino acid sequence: CASREDRGNGYTF.

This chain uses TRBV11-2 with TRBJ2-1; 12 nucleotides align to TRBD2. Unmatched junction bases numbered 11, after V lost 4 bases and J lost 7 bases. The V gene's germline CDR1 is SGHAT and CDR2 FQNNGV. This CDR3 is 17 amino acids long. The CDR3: CASSSTRWTSGVNEQFF. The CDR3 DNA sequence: TGTGCCAGCAGCTCCACCCGTTGGACTAGCGGGGTTAATGAGCAGTTCTTC.

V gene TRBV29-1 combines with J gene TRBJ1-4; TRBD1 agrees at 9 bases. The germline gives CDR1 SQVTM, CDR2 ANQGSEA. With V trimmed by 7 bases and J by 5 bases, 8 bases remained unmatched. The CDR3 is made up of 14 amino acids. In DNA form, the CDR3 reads TGCAGCGCTGGGGCCGGGACAGGGAATGAAAAACTGTTTTTT. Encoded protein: CSAGAGTGNEKLFF. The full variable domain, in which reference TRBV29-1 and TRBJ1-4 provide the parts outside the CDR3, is SAVISQKPSRDICQRGTSLTIQCQVDSQVTMMFWYRQQPGQSLTLIATANQGSEATYESGFVIDKFPISRPNLTFSTLTVSNMSPEDSSIYLCSAGAGTGNEKLFFGSGTQLSVL.

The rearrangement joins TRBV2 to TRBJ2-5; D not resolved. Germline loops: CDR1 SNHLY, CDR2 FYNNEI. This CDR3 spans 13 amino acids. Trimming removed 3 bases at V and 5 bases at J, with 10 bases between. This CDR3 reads CASSDGPPETQYF. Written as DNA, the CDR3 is TGTGCCAGCAGTGATGGCCCCCCGGAGACCCAGTACTTC.

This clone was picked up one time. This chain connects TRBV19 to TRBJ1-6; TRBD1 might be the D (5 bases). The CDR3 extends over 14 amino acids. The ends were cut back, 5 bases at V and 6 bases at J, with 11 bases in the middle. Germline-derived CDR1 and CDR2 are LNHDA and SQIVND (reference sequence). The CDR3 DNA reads TGTGCCAGTAGTCCGGGACTGGGTAATTCACCCCTCCACTTT. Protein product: CASSPGLGNSPLHF.

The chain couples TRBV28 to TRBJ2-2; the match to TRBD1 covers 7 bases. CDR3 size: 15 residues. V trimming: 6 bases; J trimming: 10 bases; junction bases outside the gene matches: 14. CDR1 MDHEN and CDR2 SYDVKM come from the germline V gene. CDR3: CASRYSGTVGVELFF. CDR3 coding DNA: TGTGCCAGCAGATATTCCGGGACAGTCGGTGTGGAGCTGTTTTTT.

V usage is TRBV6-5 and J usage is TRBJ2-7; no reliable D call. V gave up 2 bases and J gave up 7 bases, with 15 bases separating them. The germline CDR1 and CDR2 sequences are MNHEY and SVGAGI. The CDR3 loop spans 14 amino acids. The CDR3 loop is CASSYDSTYDEQYF. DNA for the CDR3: TGTGCCAGCAGTTACGACTCTACGTACGATGAGCAGTACTTC.

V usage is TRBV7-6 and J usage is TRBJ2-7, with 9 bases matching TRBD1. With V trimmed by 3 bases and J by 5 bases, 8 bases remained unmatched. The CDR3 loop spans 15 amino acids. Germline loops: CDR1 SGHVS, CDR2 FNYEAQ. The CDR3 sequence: CASSFLGQGNNEQYF. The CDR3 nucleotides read TGTGCCAGCAGCTTTCTAGGACAGGGGAATAACGAGCAGTACTTC.

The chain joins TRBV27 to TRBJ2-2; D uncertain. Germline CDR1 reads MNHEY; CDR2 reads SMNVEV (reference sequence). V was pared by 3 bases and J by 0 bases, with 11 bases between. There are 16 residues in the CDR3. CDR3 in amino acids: CASSFWSAPNTGELFF. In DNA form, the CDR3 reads TGTGCCAGCAGTTTTTGGTCAGCGCCGAACACCGGGGAGCTGTTTTTT.

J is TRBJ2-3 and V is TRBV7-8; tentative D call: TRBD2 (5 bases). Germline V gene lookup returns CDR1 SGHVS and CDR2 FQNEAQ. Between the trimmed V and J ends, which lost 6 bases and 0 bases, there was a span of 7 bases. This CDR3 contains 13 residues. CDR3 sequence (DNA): TGTGCCAGCAGACGCGGGAGCACAGATACGCAGTATTTT. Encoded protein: CASRRGSTDTQYF.

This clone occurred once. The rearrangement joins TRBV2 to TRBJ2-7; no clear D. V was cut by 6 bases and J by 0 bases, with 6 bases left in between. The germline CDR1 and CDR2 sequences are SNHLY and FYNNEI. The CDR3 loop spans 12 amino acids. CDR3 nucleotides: TGTGCCAGCAGCAAATCCTCCTACGAGCAGTACTTC. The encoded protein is CASSKSSYEQYF. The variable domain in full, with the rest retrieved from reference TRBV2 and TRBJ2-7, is EPEVTQTPSHQVTQMGQEVILRCVPISNHLYFYWYRQILGQKVEFLVSFYNNEISEKSEIFDDQFSVERPDGSNFTLKIRSTKLEDSAMYFCASSKSSYEQYFGPGTRLTVT.

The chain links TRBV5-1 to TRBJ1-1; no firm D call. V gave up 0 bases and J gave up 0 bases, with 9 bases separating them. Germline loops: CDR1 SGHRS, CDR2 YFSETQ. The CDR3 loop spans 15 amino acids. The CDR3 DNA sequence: TGCGCCAGCAGCTTGGGTCTTCTTATGAACACTGAAGCTTTCTTT. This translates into CASSLGLLMNTEAFF.

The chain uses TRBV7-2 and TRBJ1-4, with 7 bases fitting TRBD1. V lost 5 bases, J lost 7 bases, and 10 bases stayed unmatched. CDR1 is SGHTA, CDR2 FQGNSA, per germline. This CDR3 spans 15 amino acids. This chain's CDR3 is CASSPQGGRGEKLFF. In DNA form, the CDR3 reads TGTGCCAGCAGCCCCCAGGGGGGCCGGGGTGAAAAACTGTTTTTT.

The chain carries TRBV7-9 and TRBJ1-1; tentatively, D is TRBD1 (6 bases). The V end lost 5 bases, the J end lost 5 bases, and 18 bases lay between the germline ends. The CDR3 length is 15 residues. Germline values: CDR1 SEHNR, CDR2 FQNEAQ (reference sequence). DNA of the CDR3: TGTGCCAGCAGCCCGCACAGGGTGGCGCGGACTGAAGCTTTCTTT. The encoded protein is CASSPHRVARTEAFF. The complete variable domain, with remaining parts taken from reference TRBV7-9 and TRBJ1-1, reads DTGVSQNPRHKITKRGQNVTFRCDPISEHNRLYWYRQTLGQGPEFLTYFQNEAQLEKSRLLSDRFSAERPKGSFSTLEIQRTEQGDSAMYLCASSPHRVARTEAFFGQGTRLTVV.

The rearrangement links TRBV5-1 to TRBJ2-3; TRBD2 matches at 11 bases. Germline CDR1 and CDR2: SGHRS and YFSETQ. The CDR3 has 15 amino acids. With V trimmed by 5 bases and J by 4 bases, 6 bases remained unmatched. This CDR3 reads CASSFGTSGPDTQYF. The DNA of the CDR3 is TGCGCCAGCAGTTTCGGGACTAGCGGTCCAGATACGCAGTATTTT.